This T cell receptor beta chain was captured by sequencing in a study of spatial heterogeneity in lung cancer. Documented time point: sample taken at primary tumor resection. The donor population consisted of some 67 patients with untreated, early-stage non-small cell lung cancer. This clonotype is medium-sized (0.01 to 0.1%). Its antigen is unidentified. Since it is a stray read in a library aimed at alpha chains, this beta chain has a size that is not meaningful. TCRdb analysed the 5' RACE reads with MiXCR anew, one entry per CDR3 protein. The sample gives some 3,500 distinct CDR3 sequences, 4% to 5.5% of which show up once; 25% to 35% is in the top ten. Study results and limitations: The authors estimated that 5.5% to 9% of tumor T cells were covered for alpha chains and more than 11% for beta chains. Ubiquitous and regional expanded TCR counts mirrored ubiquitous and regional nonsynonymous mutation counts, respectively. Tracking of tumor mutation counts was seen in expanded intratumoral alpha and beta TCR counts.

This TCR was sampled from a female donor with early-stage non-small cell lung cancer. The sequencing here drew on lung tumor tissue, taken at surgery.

This chain's CDR3 is CASGSALGGADTEAFF. CDR3 DNA sequence: TGTGCTAGTGGTTCCGCCCTAGGGGGCGCGGACACTGAAGCTTTCTTT. The gene calls are TRBV12-5 and TRBJ1-1, with 7 bases that match TRBD1. Germline CDR1 LGHNT, CDR2 FRNRAP. The V segment lost 4 bases and the J segment 3 bases; nucleotides outside the gene matches: 11. The length of the CDR3 is 16 residues.